This T cell receptor beta chain was identified in a study of T-cell reconstitution after alpha-beta-depleted transplantation in children. A library of TCRbeta sequences, prepared with unique molecular identifiers, was generated. From the PCR reads, TCRdb called clonotypes with MiXCR, one entry per CDR3 protein. The sample lists 350,000 to 400,000 distinct CDR3 sequences, roughly 21% occurring once. The specimen comprised PBMCs from the stem cell graft donor, sampled from the stem cell graft. This TCR was sampled from a human donor who donated a stem cell graft to a child with acute myeloid leukemia.

The CDR3 DNA reads TGTGCCAGCAGTTTAGTCCCCAGGGTCCAAGAGACCCAGTACTTC. Translated: CASSLVPRVQETQYF. The chain is built from TRBV12-3 or TRBV12-4 and TRBJ2-5; perhaps TRBD1 as D (5 bases). Trimming took 1 base from V and 1 from J, leaving 10 bases between them. The CDR3 covers 15 residues.